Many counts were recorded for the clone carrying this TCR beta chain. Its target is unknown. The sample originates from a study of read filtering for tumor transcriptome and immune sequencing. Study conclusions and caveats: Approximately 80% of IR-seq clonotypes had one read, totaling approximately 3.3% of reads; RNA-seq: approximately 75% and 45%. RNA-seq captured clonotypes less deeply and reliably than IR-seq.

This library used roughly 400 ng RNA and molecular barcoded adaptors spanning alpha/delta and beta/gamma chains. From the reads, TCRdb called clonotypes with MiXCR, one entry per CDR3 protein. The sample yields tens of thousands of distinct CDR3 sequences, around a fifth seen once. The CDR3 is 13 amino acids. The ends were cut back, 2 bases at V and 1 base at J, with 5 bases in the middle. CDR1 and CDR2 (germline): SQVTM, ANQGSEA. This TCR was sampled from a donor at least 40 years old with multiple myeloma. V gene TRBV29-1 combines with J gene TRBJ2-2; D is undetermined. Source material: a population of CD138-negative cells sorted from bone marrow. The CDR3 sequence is CSVEIGNTGELFF. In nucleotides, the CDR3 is TGCAGCGTTGAAATAGGGAACACCGGGGAGCTGTTTTTT.